The subject of this entry is one TCR beta chain. This entry comes from a study of blood T cell repertoires in COVID-19. Study at large: The analysed material was cDNA or gDNA that came from T cells, B-cell-depleted T cells, or PBMCs.

The CDR3 loop spans 14 amino acids. CDR1 is MNHEY, CDR2 SVGAGI, per germline. After removal of 8 bases from V and 3 bases from J, the junction contained 6 bases not matched to a gene. Here immunoSEQ multiplex PCR was the method, and the copy in TCRdb shows in-frame clones only, minus some. The sample contains roughly 260,000 clones, around 90% of which appear only once. Sequenced sample: PBMCs or T cells enriched from blood (not recorded which). The TCR sequence derives from a human donor in a cohort exposed to, infected with or recovered from COVID-19 (not recorded which). The donor label of this sample is uncertain. This chain links TRBV6-5 with TRBJ2-3; TRBD2 matches at 9 bases. For the CDR3, the DNA is TGTGCCAGCGGGCGGGGGGGGCTGACAGATACGCAGTATTTT. Translating it yields CASGRGGLTDTQYF.